This T cell receptor (beta chain) was profiled in a study of OX40 agonist ivuxolimab in advanced cancers. The CDR3 totals 12 residues. Germline values: CDR1 SGHRS, CDR2 YFSETQ. Notes on this clone: One junction end disagrees with the germline gene, perhaps due to a read error.

The repertoire was sequenced with immunoSEQ multiplex PCR; TCRdb's copy has only in-frame clones and lacks some. The sample records tens of thousands of clones, 75% to 95% being singletons. The sample here was CD4+ or CD8+ T cells sorted from blood, taken in a trial of the OX40 agonist ivuxolimab. The sequence was obtained from an adult with an advanced solid tumor such as melanoma, head and neck, liver or kidney cancer. The chain uses TRBV5-1 and TRBJ2-1, with D perhaps matching TRBD1 (5 bases). In nucleotides, the CDR3 is TGTGCCAGCAGCCCCAGGGAACATGAGCAGTTCTTC. Protein product: CASSPREHEQFF.